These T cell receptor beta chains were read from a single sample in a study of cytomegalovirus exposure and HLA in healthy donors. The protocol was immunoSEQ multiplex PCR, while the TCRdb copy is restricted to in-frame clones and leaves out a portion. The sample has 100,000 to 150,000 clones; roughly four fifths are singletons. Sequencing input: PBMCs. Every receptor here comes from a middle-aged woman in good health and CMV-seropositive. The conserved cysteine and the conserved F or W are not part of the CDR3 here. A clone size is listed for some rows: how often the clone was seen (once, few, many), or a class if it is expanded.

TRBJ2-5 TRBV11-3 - ASSPRGGQETQY
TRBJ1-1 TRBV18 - ASSATDRGRSAEAF
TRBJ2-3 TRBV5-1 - ASSLGQGGDTQY
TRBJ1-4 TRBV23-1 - ASSQSQQGATNEKLF
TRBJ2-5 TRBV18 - ASSPKTMDRVTQETQY
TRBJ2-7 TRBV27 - ASSPSTGDDSYEQY
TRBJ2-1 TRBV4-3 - ASSQDGTGAYNEQF
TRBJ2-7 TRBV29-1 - SVRGGNSYEQY
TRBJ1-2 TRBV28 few ASRVTGYGYT
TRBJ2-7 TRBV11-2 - ASSLGTGVFEQY